A single T cell receptor beta chain is shown here with its context. The entry originates in a study of blood T cell repertoires in COVID-19. Produced via immunoSEQ multiplex PCR; TCRdb's table is partial and in-frame only. The top ten clones hold roughly 2% of a sample with 200,000 or so clones, roughly 87% of them seen once. Sequencing was carried out using peripheral blood. The sequence was obtained from a man in his forties or fifties with active or convalescent COVID-19.

This CDR3 is CASSYVLNEQFF. CDR3 bases: TGTGCCAGCAGTTACGTCTTAAATGAGCAGTTCTTC. The V gene is TRBV6-2 or TRBV6-3, the J gene TRBJ2-1; D gene unclear. Germline loops: CDR1 MNHEY, CDR2 SVGEGT. The CDR3 totals 12 residues. The V gene lost 2 bases and the J gene lost 7 bases, with 6 bases spanning the gap.